These T cell receptor beta chains were read from a single sample in a study of T cells in localized non-small cell lung cancer. The data were produced by immunoSEQ multiplex PCR, yet TCRdb's version contains in-frame clones alone and is incomplete. There are fewer than 2,000 clones in the sample; about 19% occur only once, and 22% lies in the top ten. The source material was normal lung tissue next to the tumor, sampled before any cancer treatment. These receptors originate from a woman aged 40 to 75 with stage I lung adenocarcinoma. Both conserved end residues are part of each CDR3. The D gene is left open where the match is weak. Clone size is given for some rows only: seen once, a few or many times, or a class if the clone is expanded.

>NA|TRBV6-8|few|TRBJ2-3
TGTGCCAGCAGTCCCGAGGGGACCGGAACAGATACGCAGTATTTT
CASSPEGTGTDTQYF
>NA|TRBV5-1|NA|TRBJ1-1
TGCGCCAGCAGCTTGGAAGTACTGAACACTGAAGCTTTCTTT
CASSLEVLNTEAFF
>NA|TRBV7-5|NA|TRBJ1-2
TGTGCCAGCAGCTTAGTAGGACAGGGCTTTTTTAGCTATGGCTACACCTTC
CASSLVGQGFFSYGYTF
>NA|TRBV29-1|NA|TRBJ2-3
TGCAGCGTTGAAGGGAGAGGGGGACGGGGAGATACGCAGTATTTT
CSVEGRGGRGDTQYF
>NA|TRBV19|large|TRBJ2-3
TGTGCCAGTAGCATGGGGACCGCCCCCGGAGATACGCAGTATTTT
CASSMGTAPGDTQYF
>TRBD1|TRBV11-3|medium-sized|TRBJ2-5
TGTGCCAGCAGCCCATTACAGGGGATCCGAGAGACCCAGTACTTC
CASSPLQGIRETQYF
>NA|TRBV9|large|TRBJ2-1
TGTGCCAGCAGCGTAGCACTTCCATCCTACAATGAGCAGTTCTTC
CASSVALPSYNEQFF
>NA|TRBV1|NA|TRBJ1-2
TGCGCCAGCAGCCAGCATGGACGGAACTATGGCTACACCTTC
CASSQHGRNYGYTF
>NA|TRBV19|NA|TRBJ2-7
TGTGCCAGTAGTCCGGCTGAGGGCAGGCTGTACGAGCAGTACTTC
CASSPAEGRLYEQYF
>TRBD1|TRBV11-3|few|TRBJ1-6
TGTGCCAGCAGCCAGGACAGGGGTGATTCACCCCTCCACTTT
CASSQDRGDSPLHF
>NA|TRBV11-3|NA|TRBJ1-2
TGTGCCAGCAGCTCCCACGAGGGCCTTAGGCTTAACTATGGCTACACCTTC
CASSSHEGLRLNYGYTF
>NA|TRBV29-1|NA|TRBJ1-1
TGCAGCGGAAGCGTGGGGCAGAACACTGAAGCTTTCTTT
CSGSVGQNTEAFF
>NA|TRBV6-1|medium-sized|TRBJ2-5
TGTGCCAGCAGTGAAGTCGGAGGGACCCAGTACTTC
CASSEVGGTQYF
>NA|TRBV15|few|TRBJ1-1
TGTGCCACCAGCAGTGCCCGGAGCAACACTGAAGCTTTCTTT
CATSSARSNTEAFF
>NA|TRBV4-1|many|TRBJ2-3
TGCGCCAGCAGCCAGTACAATGGGCGCACAGATACGCAGTATTTT
CASSQYNGRTDTQYF
>NA|TRBV11-3|medium-sized|TRBJ1-1
TGTGCCAGCAGCTTAATCAGGGAAAGGAACACTGAAGCTTTCTTT
CASSLIRERNTEAFF
>TRBD1|TRBV29-1|NA|TRBJ1-1
TGCAGCGTAGGGAATGACAGGGGGTGGACTGAAGCTTTCTTT
CSVGNDRGWTEAFF
>TRBD1|TRBV5-1|NA|TRBJ1-1
TGCGCCAGCAGCTCAGGGACAGGGGGCACGAACACTGAAGCTTTCTTT
CASSSGTGGTNTEAFF
>NA|TRBV6-8|few|TRBJ1-1
TGTGCCAGCAGCCAAGGGACCCTCCTAAACACTGAAGCTTTCTTT
CASSQGTLLNTEAFF
>TRBD1|TRBV11-3|NA|TRBJ1-2
TGTGCCAGCAGCTGGGGACAGGGGGCTCTAGGCGGCTACACCTTC
CASSWGQGALGGYTF
>NA|TRBV29-1|NA|TRBJ1-2
TGCAGCGTTGAAGGCACGAGGGTCTATGGCTACACCTTC
CSVEGTRVYGYTF
>TRBD2|TRBV11-3|few|TRBJ2-1
TGTGCCAGCAGCCCCACTAGCGGGGGGGCCTTTGAGCAGTTCTTC
CASSPTSGGAFEQFF
>NA|TRBV6-8|NA|TRBJ2-3
TGTGCCATCAGTGGGCGGATCCGCGGAGAGACAGATACGCAGTATTTT
CAISGRIRGETDTQYF
>TRBD1|TRBV11-3|few|TRBJ1-1
TGTGCCAGCAGCCTGGGGCGCGGGACAGGGAACACTGAAGCTTTCTTT
CASSLGRGTGNTEAFF
>NA|TRBV18|few|TRBJ2-6
TGTGCCAGCTCAGCGGTCTCTGGGGCCAACGTCCTGACTTTC
CASSAVSGANVLTF
>NA|TRBV9|few|TRBJ2-5
TGTGCCAGCAACATTTACGGGGGGCGGGAGACCCAGTACTTC
CASNIYGGRETQYF
>TRBD2|TRBV18|few|TRBJ2-1
TGTGCCAGCTCACCAATCGGGGGGGTCTCGGGAAATGAGCAGTTCTTC
CASSPIGGVSGNEQFF
>TRBD2|TRBV19|NA|TRBJ2-2
TGTGCCAGTAGTACCCCGACTAGGGCGGGGGACACCGGGGAGCTGTTTTTT
CASSTPTRAGDTGELFF
>TRBD1|TRBV29-1|NA|TRBJ1-1
TGCAGCGTTATTAGACAGGGAGTAGAAGCTTTCTTT
CSVIRQGVEAFF
>NA|TRBV19|few|TRBJ2-7
TGTGCCAGTAGTATAGGCCCCGGCAGGCGGTACGAGCAGTACTTC
CASSIGPGRRYEQYF
>NA|TRBV7-7|NA|TRBJ2-3
TGTGCCAGCAGCGGCCGGGGGGCCGAAATAGATACGCAGTATTTT
CASSGRGAEIDTQYF
>TRBD1|TRBV30|NA|TRBJ1-6
TGTGCCTGGAGTGTACTTGGGACAGGGGCTAATTCACCCCTCCACTTT
CAWSVLGTGANSPLHF
>NA|TRBV30|NA|TRBJ2-7
TGTGCCTGGAGTGTATTGGGATCCTACGAGCAGTACTTC
CAWSVLGSYEQYF
>NA|TRBV6-8|NA|TRBJ1-2
TGTGCCAGCAGTAGAAACCGGGACACGAACTATGGCTACACCTTC
CASSRNRDTNYGYTF
>TRBD2|TRBV28|NA|TRBJ2-1
TGTGCCAGCAGCCTCACTAGCGGGGGGTACAATGAGCAGTTCTTC
CASSLTSGGYNEQFF
>TRBD1|TRBV11-3|few|TRBJ1-2
TGTGCCAGCAGCTCCGGGACAGCGACGTCGTACTATGGCTACACCTTC
CASSSGTATSYYGYTF